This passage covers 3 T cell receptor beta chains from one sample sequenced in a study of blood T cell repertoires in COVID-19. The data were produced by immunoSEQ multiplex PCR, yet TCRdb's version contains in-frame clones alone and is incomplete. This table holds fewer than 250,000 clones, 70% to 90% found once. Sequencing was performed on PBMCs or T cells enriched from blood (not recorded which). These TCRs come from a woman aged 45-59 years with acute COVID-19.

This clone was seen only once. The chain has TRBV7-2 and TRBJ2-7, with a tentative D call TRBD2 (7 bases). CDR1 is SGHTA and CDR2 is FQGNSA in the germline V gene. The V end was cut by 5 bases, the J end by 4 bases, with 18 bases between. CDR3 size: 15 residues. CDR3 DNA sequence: TGTGCCAGCAGCCTAAAGGTTCGGGGGGCGTACGAGCAGTACTTC. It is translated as CASSLKVRGAYEQYF.

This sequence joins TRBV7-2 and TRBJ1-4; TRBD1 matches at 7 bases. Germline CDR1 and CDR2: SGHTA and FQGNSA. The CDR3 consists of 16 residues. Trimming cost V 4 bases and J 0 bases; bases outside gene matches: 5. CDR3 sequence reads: CASSSYRGATNEKLFF. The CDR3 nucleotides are TGTGCCAGCAGCTCCTACAGGGGTGCAACTAATGAAAAACTGTTTTTT.

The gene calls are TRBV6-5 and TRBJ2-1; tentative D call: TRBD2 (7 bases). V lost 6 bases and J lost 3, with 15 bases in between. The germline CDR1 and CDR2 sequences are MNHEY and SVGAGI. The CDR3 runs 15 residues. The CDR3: CASRPPGGRYNEQFF. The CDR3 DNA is TGTGCCAGCAGGCCCCCGGGGGGCCGCTACAATGAGCAGTTCTTC.